This TCR beta chain was documented in a study of T cell repertoires in cytomegalovirus infection. Study-level information: It was recently identified HLA-C-restricted and well-studied HLA-B-restricted CMV epitopes that the study used. CMV infection and matching HLA type were both indicated by public TCR beta signatures. Study outcomes and limitations: Based on cumulative public TCR beta family frequency, carriers of CMV plus the relevant HLA were identified. Within the response measured ex vivo, HLA-C-restricted CMV-specific TCR beta clonotypes were dominant.

This clonotype was seen only once. Its antigen remains unknown. TCRdb re-called the reads with MiXCR, one entry per CDR3 protein. Here the sample spans more than 110,000 distinct CDR3 sequences, about 32% being singletons. The CDR3 totals 16 residues. The germline CDR1 and CDR2 sequences are KGHSH and LQKENI. V lost 3 bases, J lost 2 bases, and 7 bases stayed unmatched. The chain carries TRBV18 and TRBJ1-1, with 9 positions matching TRBD1. The TCR comes from a human donor in good health (CMV status not recorded). Some clones in this sample may be carry-over from other donors' samples. The sample consisted of CD8+ T cells from cultured PBMCs, taken from culture after CMV antigen stimulation. The CDR3 region has the DNA TGTGCCAGCTCACCCCAGGACAGGGGCCGTAACACTGAAGCTTTCTTT. It is translated as CASSPQDRGRNTEAFF.